This TCR beta chain was retrieved from a study of blood T cell repertoires in COVID-19. J gave up 4 bases and V 4 bases, and 14 bases lay outside the gene matches. Germline V gene lookup returns CDR1 SGHRS and CDR2 YFSETQ. The CDR3 contains 18 residues. How the authors handled the data: The assay estimated nucleated cells by amplifying reference gene primers. Sequencing used immunoSEQ multiplex PCR; TCRdb keeps in-frame clones, though not all of them. The V and J calls and the clone size are those of that table, but D and trimming were determined from the DNA. The sample lists just over 200,000 clones; under 90% were seen once. In this sample, this clone turned up once.

Sequencing used peripheral blood. The TCR comes from a man older than 75 with acute or convalescent COVID-19. The genes are TRBV5-1 and TRBJ2-2, with 9 nucleotides matching TRBD1. The CDR3 bases are TGCGCCAGCAGCCCCATGTCCCAGGGACAGGGATCCACCGGGGAGCTGTTTTTT. This codes for CASSPMSQGQGSTGELFF.